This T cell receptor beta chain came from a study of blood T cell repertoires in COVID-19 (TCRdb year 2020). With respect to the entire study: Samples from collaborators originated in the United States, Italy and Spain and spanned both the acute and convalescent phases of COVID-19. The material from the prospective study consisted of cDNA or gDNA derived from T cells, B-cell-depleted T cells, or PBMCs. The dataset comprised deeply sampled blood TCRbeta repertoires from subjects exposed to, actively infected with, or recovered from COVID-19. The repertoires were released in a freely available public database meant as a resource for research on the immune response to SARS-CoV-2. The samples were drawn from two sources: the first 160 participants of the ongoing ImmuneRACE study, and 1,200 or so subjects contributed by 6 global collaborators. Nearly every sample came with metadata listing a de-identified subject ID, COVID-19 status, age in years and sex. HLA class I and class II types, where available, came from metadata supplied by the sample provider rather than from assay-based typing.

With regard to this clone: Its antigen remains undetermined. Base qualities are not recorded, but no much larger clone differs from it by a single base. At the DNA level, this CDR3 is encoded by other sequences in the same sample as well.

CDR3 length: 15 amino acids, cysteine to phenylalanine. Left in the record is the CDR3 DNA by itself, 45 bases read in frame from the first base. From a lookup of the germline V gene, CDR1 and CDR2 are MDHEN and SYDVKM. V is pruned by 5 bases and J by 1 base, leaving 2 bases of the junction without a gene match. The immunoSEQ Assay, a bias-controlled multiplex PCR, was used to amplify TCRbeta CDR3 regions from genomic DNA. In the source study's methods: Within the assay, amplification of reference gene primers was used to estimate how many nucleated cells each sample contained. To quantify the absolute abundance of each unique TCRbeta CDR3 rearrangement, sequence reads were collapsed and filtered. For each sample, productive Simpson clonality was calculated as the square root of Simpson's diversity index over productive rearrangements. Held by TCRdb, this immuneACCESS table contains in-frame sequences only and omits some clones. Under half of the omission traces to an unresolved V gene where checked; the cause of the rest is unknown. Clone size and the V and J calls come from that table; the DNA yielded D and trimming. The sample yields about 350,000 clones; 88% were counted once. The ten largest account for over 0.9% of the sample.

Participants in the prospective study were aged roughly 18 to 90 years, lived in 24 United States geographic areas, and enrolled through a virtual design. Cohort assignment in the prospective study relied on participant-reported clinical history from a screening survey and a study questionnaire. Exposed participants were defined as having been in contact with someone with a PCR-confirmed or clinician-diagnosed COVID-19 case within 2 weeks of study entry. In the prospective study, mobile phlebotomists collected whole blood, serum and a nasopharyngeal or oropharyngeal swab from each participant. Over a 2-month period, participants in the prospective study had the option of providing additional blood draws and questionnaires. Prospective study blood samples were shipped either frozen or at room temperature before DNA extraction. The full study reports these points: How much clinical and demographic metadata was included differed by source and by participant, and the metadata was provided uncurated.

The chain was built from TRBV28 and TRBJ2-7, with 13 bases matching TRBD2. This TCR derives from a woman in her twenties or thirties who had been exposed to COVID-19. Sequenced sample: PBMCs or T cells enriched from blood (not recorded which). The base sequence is TGTGCCAGCAGTCCGGGACTAGCGGGATCCTACGAGCAGTACTTC. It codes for CASSPGLAGSYEQYF.